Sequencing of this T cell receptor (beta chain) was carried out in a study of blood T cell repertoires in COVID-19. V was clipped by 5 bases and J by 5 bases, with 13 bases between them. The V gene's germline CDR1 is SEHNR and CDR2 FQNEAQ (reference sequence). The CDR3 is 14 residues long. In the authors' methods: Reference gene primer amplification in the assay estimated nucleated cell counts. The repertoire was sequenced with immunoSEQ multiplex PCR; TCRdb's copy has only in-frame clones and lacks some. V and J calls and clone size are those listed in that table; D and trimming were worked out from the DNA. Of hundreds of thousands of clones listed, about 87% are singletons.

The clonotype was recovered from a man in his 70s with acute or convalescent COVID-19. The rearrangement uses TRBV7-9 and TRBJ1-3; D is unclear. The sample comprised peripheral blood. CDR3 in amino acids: CASSQGGSRNTIYF. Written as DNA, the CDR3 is TGTGCCAGCAGCCAAGGCGGGTCTCGAAACACCATATATTTT.